This entry concerns a single T cell receptor beta chain. This clone was observed a few times. Its antigen remains undetermined. Base quality data are lacking; no much larger clone is found one base away. The cohort comprised 666 healthy bone marrow donors. All cohort members were sampled while nominally healthy, although unrecorded immune exposures were likely present. The donor tested CMV seronegative, placing the donor among the approximately 360 seronegative members of the cohort. A peripheral blood sample was collected from each donor, and TCR beta sequencing was performed on peripheral blood mononuclear cells. Genomic DNA was extracted from the blood cell samples with the Qiagen DNeasy Blood Extraction Kit. The data were obtained in a study of cytomegalovirus exposure and HLA in healthy donors (TCRdb year 2017). About the study as a whole: According to an earlier analysis of several hundred of the donors, about 179 million T cells yielded roughly 110 million unique TCR beta sequences and roughly 280 Gb of sequence data. To predict cytomegalovirus infection status, the study combined high-throughput TCR immunosequencing, statistical association of individual TCRs with disease status, and machine learning. In addition to the first cohort of roughly 670 subjects, a separate validation cohort of approximately 120 different subjects was used. Donor age, sex, ethnicity and CMV serostatus were compiled alongside the repertoire data. The aim of the study was to test whether cataloging public T cell receptors could identify signatures of past pathogen exposure. On average, roughly 240,000 unique TCR beta nucleotide sequences were sequenced per donor among about 400 genotyped donors of the cohort, with roughly 19% of those sequences being non-productive. The later analysis used no new phenotypic data to find candidate immune exposures, relying instead on TCR beta sequences and their occurrence across donors. Because of strong linkage in the cohort, roughly five DR-DQ haplotypes were treated as single units for association and clustering. Of the 300 to 450 genotyped donors, roughly 76% were placed in the genetic ancestry cluster associated with self-reported Caucasian donors. Genome-wide SNP genotypes for about 55% of the roughly 670 donors were used in a later genetic analysis, which treated that subset as a discovery cohort. Using immunosequencing, the study profiled T cell repertoires from about 620 subjects and related those repertoires to cytomegalovirus serostatus. Both class I and class II loci were covered by HLA typing, at four-digit resolution. The number of typed donors differed by locus: about 629-640 for A, B, C, DRB1 and DQB1; about 520 for DQA1; around 580 for DPA1; and roughly 450 for DPB1. To study patterns of TCR occurrence, a later analysis re-analyzed previously published TCR beta repertoires from several hundred donors and added high-resolution HLA genotyping. Every discovery cohort repertoire had been produced on one sequencing platform. Around 300 gigabases of sequencing data and 70 million to 100 million unique TCR sequences were included in an early release covering about 600 HLA-typed donors. To decide whether each TCR beta V gene segment behaved as functional or pseudogenic, an earlier analysis of 587 of the donors relied on high-throughput TCR beta sequencing.

Receptors were amplified or captured by the immunoSEQ multiplex PCR assay. For the multiplex PCR, a mixture combining 60 forward primers for TCR Vbeta segments and 13 reverse primers for TCR Jbeta segments was used. Amplification of the CDR3 region of rearranged TCR beta genes was performed with a multiplex PCR assay on genomic DNA. On the Illumina HiSeq System, the amplified TCR beta libraries were sequenced as 87-base-pair reads. Under the source paper's analysis protocol: Across the 670 or so repertoires, a later analysis counted approximately 83 million unique TCR beta chains, 9.5 million to 13 million of which were shared by at least two donors. Raw reads were error-corrected and collapsed into unique sequences by a nearest-neighbor algorithm in which closely related sequences were merged to remove PCR and sequencing errors. To assign V, D and J gene segments, CDR3 sequences were aligned to IMGT reference sequences. For a sequence to be retained, a match of at least six nucleotides was required to both a V gene segment and a J gene segment. Rearrangements were classified as productive when the CDR3 lacked stop codons and remained in frame with V and J, and all other rearrangements were classified as non-productive. Following IMGT convention, CDR3 was defined as the stretch from the second conserved V-encoded cysteine to the conserved J-encoded phenylalanine. The earlier analysis of about 560 of the donors excluded any sequence lacking an unambiguous match to a single V gene segment. In an earlier analysis of approximately 550 of the donors, V segments were called functional above 56.7% productive rearrangements and were called segregating when the between-donor standard deviation exceeded 5%. To diagnose cytomegalovirus status from the catalog of TCR beta chain sequences, a statistical classification framework was built. In a later analysis, TCR nucleotide sequences were compared against IMGT/GENE-DB human TR gene sequences so that V and J genes could be assigned. In a later analysis, CDR3 sequences and most-parsimonious VDJ recombination scenarios were assigned using the TCRdist pipeline. In a later analysis, every TCR beta chain was defined by the combination of its CDR3 amino acid sequence and its V-gene family, and reads without a unique V-gene family were dropped. To address suspected cross-contamination and a sequencing artifact, a later analysis removed over 500 highly shared, low-generation-probability nucleotide sequences. In a later analysis, a clonal expansion index for each public chain was calculated from normalized within-repertoire ranks of inferred template counts. In a later analysis, generation probabilities were computed using a VDJ recombination model fitted to out-of-frame rearrangements, and the results were checked against IGoR. In a later analysis, hypergeometric tests were used to score TCR-TCR, TCR-HLA and TCR-CMV co-occurrence, with a repertoire-size bias correction applied to TCR pairs. A later analysis estimated false discovery rates by permuting HLA or CMV assignments 20 times. In a later analysis, co-occurring TCRs were grouped using DBSCAN, and TCRdist sequence similarity was added for clustering within HLA-allele-positive subsets. For co-occurrence clustering, repertoires with fewer than 30,000 or more than 120,000 public chains were excluded, along with roughly 5 repertoires with anomalous nucleotide sharing. This immuneACCESS table, as held by TCRdb, lists in-frame sequences with V and J called but not all clones. Of the missing ones, under half trace to an unresolved V gene in checked studies; the others have no known cause. Clone size and the V and J calls come from that table; the DNA yielded D and trimming. This sample holds 110,000 to 150,000 clones; 60% to 80% were observed only once. Roughly 4.2% of the sample comes from the top ten.

The germline V gene gives CDR1 as MGHRA and CDR2 as YSYEKL. V and J are trimmed by 3 bases and 3 bases, and the gene matches miss 3 bases of the junction. Measured from the cysteine to the phenylalanine, the CDR3 is 15 residues long. The kept DNA is CDR3 alone, 45 bases in frame from the first base. Here is what the overall study found, with its caveats: According to a later analysis, parvovirus B19, influenza, CMV and Epstein-Barr virus appeared linked to several top co-occurrence clusters. When HLA alleles, especially DR and DQ, strongly co-occurred, TCR associations were difficult to assign to individual alleles. The classifier was reported to diagnose cytomegalovirus status with high specificity and sensitivity in both the original cohort and the validation cohort. In a later analysis, around 17,000 TCR beta sequences were associated with specific HLA alleles at a false discovery rate of 0.05. In an earlier analysis of approximately 590 of the donors, most TCR beta V segments appeared in productive rearrangements about 90% or about 30% of the time, broadly matching IMGT annotations. A later analysis found that HLA-associated TCR beta chains were more clonally expanded and had lower generation probabilities than equally common non-associated chains. Immune exposure information for the cohort was limited to CMV serostatus. Linkage disequilibrium might explain the correlated functional status among segregating V segments, but an unknown experimental factor could not be ruled out. According to a later analysis, TCR association rates differed among HLA loci, with DRB1 alleles showing the most associated TCRs and HLA-C alleles showing the fewest. Because HLA typing was unavailable for some donors at each locus, only the typed subset was used in association tests. Most TCR sequences were seen in very few donors, while some public TCRs were found in many individuals. In vitro tests confirmed that a few of the cytomegalovirus-associated TCR beta chains recognize cytomegalovirus antigens. The cohort was sequenced for TCR beta chains only, and without alpha or paired-chain data the features that could be detected were limited. A group of highly shared sequence variants was considered likely to be a technical artifact of the sequencing pipeline. Because counts were too low, around 17 rarely observed V segments, including chromosome 9 orphons, were left out of the earlier analysis of a few hundred of the donors. Roughly uniform sequencing depth across donors was assumed in presence/absence analyses, although this assumption may not hold. Some IMGT-functional V segments, including TRBV6-2 and TRBV6-3, could not be distinguished by the 87-base-pair reads and were therefore excluded. A further reported finding was that TCR beta sequences accurately predicted the HLA-A and HLA-B alleles for most subjects in the first cohort. The authors suggested that the approach could potentially be generalized to other disease states and immunological phenotypes. Most CMV-associated TCR beta chains appeared to be HLA-restricted in a later analysis, and the HLA associations seemed to be driven largely by CMV exposure. A total of fewer than 200 TCR beta chains were listed by the study as associated with cytomegalovirus. In a later genetic analysis, fewer N-insertions in productive TCRs were reported among donors in an Asian-associated ancestry cluster than the roughly 700-donor mean. V-gene and J-gene trimming of TCR beta chains was associated with a missense DCLRE1C variant in a later genetic analysis, and the association was replicated in an independent cohort.

The chain couples TRBV4-1 to TRBJ2-1, with 9 bases matching TRBD1. Sequenced sample: PBMCs. The sequence derives from a male donor in good health and CMV-seronegative. The nucleotide sequence reads TGCGCCAGCAGCCATTGGGACAGGGTCTACAATGAGCAGTTCTTC. Its translation reads: CASSHWDRVYNEQFF.